The clone carrying this T cell receptor (beta chain) was observed at least ten times. Its antigen is as yet unknown. This sample is part of a study of read filtering for tumor transcriptome and immune sequencing. Study-wide background: R-ISS stage counts were 8 or 9 for I, approximately 15 for II, 6 or 7 for III. IR-seq gave about 3.5 to 10.27 million TCR reads per sample; RNA-seq gave about 80 to 1,400.

The CDR3 sequence is 11 residues long. Trimming stripped 4 bases from V and 5 bases from J, with 4 bases between. Germline CDR1 reads SGHKS; CDR2 reads YYEKEE (reference sequence). Molecular barcoded adaptors covering alpha/delta and beta/gamma chains were used on approximately 400 ng RNA. TCRdb itself ran the reads through MiXCR, one entry per CDR3 protein. The data contain some 43,000 distinct CDR3 sequences, about an eighth of them seen just once; the ten biggest clones take up approximately 30%. General study points: IR-seq captured clonotypes deeper and more reliably than RNA-seq. Correlation between methods rose after single-read clonotypes were removed.

The sequenced material came from a population of CD138-negative cells sorted from bone marrow. The TCR originated in a donor aged 40 or over with multiple myeloma. The chain links TRBV5-5 to TRBJ2-1, with D unclear. DNA of the CDR3: TGTGCCAGCAGCGCAAACAATGAGCAGTTCTTC. This codes for CASSANNEQFF.